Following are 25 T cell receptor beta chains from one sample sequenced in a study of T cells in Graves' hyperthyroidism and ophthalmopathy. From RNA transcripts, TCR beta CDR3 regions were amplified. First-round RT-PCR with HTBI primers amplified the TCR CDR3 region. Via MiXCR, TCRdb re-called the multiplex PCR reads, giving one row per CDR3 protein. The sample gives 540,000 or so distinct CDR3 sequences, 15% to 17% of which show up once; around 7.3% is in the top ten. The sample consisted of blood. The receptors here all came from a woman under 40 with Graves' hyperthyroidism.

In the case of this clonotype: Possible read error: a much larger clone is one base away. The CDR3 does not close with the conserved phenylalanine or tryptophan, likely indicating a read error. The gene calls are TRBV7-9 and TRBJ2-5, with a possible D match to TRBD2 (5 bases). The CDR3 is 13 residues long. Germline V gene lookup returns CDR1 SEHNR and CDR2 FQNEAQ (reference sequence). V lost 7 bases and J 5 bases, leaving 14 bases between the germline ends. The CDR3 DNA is TGTGCCAGCACCCTGAGGGCGGAGGAGACCCAGTACCTC. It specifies CASTLRAEETQYL.

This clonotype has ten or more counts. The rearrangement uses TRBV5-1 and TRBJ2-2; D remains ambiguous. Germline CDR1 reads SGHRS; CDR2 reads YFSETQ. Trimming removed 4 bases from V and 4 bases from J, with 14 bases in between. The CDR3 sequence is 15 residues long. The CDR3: CASSPPDVATGELFF. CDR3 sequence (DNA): TGCGCCAGCAGCCCCCCGGACGTAGCCACCGGGGAGCTGTTTTTT.

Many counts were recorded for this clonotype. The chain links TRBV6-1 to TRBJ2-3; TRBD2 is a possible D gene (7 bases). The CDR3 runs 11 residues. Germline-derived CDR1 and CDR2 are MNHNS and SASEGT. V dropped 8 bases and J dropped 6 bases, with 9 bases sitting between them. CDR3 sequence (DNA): TGTGCCAGCGGCGGGGGCGATACGCAGTATTTT. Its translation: CASGGGDTQYF.

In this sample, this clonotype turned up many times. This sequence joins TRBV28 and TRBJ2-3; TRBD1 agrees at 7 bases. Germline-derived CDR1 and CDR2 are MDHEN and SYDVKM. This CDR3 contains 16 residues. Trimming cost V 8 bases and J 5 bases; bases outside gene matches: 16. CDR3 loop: CASAHYGTGVIDTQYF. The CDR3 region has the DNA TGTGCCAGCGCCCATTATGGTACAGGGGTTATAGATACGCAGTATTTT.

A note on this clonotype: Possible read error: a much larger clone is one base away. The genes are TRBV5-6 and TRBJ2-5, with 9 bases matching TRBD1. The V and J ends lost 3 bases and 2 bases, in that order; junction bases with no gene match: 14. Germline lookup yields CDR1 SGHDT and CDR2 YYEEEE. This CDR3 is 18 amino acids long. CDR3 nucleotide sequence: TGTGCCAGCAGCTCGTCGAGTGACAGGGGGAGTTCACAAGAGACCCAGTACTTC. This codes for CASSSSSDRGSSQETQYF.

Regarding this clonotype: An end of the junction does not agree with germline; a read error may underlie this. The CDR3 DNA reads as TGTGCCGGTAGTAACGAGGGCGTCAGGAACACTGAAGCTTTCTTT. Translating gives CAGSNEGVRNTEAFF. J is TRBJ1-1 and V is TRBV19; the D is unclear. The CDR3 spans 15 residues. Germline CDR1 LNHDA, CDR2 SQIVND (reference sequence).

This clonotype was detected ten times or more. The CDR3 here is CAWSSNPTNEKLFF. The CDR3, as DNA: TGTGCCTGGAGTTCCAATCCAACTAATGAAAAACTGTTTTTT. V is TRBV30 and J is TRBJ1-4, with unresolved D. CDR3 length equals 14 residues. V was cut by 2 bases and J by 0 bases, with 7 bases left in between. Germline values: CDR1 GTSNPN, CDR2 SVGIG (reference sequence).

DNA of the CDR3: TGTGCCAGCAGTGAGAGGGGACGGCTAGCCAAAAACATTCAGTACTTC. It specifies CASSERGRLAKNIQYF. This chain uses TRBV6-1 with TRBJ2-4, with D perhaps given as TRBD1 or TRBD2 (5 bases each). Germline V gene lookup returns CDR1 MNHNS and CDR2 SASEGT. CDR3 length: 16 amino acids. The V end lost 3 bases, the J end lost 0 bases, and 12 bases lay between the germline ends.

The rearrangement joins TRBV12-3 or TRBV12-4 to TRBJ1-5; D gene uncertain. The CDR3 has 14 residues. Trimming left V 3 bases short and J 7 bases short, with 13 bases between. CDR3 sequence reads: CASSFTGKGQPQHF. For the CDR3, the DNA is TGTGCCAGCAGTTTTACGGGGAAAGGACAGCCCCAGCATTTT.

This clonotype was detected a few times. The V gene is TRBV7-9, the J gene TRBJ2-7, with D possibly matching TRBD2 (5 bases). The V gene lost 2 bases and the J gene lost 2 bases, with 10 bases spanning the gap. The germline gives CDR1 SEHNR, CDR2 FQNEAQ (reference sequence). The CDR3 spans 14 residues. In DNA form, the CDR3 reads TGTGCCAGCAGCTTAAGCGGAATTACCTACGAGCAGTACTTC. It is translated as CASSLSGITYEQYF.

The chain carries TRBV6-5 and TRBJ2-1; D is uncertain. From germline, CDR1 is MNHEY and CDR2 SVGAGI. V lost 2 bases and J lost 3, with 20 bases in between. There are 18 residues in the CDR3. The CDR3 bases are TGTGCCAGCAGTTACATTTGGGAAAAATCTAACGTCTACAATGAGCAGTTCTTC. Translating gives CASSYIWEKSNVYNEQFF.

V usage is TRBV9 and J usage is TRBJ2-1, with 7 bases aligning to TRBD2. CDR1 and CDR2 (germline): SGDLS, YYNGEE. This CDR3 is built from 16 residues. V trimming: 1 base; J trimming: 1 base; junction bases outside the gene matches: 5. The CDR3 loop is CASSVSGRGSYNEQFF. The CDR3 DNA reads TGTGCCAGCAGCGTAAGTGGGCGGGGGTCCTACAATGAGCAGTTCTTC.

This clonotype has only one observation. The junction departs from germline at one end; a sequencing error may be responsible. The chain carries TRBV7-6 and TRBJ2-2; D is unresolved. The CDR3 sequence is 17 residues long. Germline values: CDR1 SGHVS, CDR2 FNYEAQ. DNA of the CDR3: TGCGCCAGCAGCTTAGTTCGGGCAGGACCTCGGCCCGGGGAGCTGTTTTTT. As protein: CASSLVRAGPRPGELFF.

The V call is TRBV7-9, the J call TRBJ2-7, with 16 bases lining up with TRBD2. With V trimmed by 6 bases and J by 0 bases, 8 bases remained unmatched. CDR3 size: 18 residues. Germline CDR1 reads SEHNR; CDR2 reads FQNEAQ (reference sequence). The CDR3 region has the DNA TGTGCCAGCAGTCAGCCCGGGACTAGCGGGAGGGACTCCTACGAGCAGTACTTC. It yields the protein CASSQPGTSGRDSYEQYF. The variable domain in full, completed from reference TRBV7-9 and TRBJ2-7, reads DTGVSQNPRHKITKRGQNVTFRCDPISEHNRLYWYRQTLGQGPEFLTYFQNEAQLEKSRLLSDRFSAERPKGSFSTLEIQRTEQGDSAMYLCASSQPGTSGRDSYEQYFGPGTRLTVT.

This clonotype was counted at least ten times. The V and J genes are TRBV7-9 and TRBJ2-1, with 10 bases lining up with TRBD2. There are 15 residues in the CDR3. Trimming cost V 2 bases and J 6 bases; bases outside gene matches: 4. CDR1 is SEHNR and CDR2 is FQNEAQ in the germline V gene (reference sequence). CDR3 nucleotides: TGTGCCAGCAGCTTATTAGCGGGAGGTTCCAATGAGCAGTTCTTC. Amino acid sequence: CASSLLAGGSNEQFF.

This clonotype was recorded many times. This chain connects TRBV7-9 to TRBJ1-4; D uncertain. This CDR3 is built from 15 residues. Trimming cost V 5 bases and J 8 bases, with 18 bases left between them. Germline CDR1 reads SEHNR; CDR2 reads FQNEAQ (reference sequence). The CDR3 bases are TGTGCCAGCAGCCCCGAGGATGGGCGGGCCGAAAAACTGTTTTTT. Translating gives CASSPEDGRAEKLFF.

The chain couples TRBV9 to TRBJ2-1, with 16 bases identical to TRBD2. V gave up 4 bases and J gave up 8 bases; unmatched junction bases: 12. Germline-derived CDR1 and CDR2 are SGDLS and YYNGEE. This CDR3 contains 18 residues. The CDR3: CASSPLAGLAGGRDEQFF. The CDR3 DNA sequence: TGTGCCAGCAGCCCCCTGGCGGGACTAGCGGGAGGGCGGGATGAGCAGTTCTTC.

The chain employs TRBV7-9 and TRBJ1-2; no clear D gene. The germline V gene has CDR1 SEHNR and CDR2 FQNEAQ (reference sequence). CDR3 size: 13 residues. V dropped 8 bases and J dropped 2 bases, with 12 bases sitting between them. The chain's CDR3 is CASGPTDNYGYTF. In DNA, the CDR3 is TGTGCCAGCGGTCCGACGGACAACTATGGCTACACCTTC.

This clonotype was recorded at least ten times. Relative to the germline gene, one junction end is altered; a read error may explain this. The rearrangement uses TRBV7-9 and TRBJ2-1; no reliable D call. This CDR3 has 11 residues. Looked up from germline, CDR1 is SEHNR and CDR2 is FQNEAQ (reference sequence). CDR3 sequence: CASSLGLWQFF. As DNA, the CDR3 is TGTGCCAGCAGTTTAGGGTTGTGGCAGTTCTTC.

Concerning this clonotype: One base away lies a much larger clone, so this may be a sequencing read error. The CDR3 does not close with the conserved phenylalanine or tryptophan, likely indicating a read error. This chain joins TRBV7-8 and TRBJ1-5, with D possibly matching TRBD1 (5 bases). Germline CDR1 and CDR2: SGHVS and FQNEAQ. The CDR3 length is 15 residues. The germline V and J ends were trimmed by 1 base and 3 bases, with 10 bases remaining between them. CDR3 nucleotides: TGTGCCAGCAGCTTAGTTCAGGGCCTCAATCAGCCCCAGCATCTT. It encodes CASSLVQGLNQPQHL.

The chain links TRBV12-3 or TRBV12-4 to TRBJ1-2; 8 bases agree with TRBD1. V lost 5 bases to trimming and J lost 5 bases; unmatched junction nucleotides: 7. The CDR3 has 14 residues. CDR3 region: CASSPGTGLYGYTF. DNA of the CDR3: TGTGCCAGCAGTCCCGGGACAGGTCTTTATGGCTACACCTTC.

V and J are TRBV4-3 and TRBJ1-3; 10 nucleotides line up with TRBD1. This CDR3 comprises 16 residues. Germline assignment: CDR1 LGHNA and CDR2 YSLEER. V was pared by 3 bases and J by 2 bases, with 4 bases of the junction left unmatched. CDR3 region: CASSQTGTGAGNTIYF. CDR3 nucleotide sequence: TGCGCCAGCAGCCAGACCGGGACAGGGGCTGGAAACACCATATATTTT.

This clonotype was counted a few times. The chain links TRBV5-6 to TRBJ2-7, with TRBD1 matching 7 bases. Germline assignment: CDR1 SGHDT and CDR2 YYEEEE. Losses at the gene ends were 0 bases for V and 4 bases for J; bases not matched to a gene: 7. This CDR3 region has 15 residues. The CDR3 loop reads CASSLGTGLSYEQYF. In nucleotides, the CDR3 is TGTGCCAGCAGCTTGGGGACAGGATTATCATACGAGCAGTACTTC.

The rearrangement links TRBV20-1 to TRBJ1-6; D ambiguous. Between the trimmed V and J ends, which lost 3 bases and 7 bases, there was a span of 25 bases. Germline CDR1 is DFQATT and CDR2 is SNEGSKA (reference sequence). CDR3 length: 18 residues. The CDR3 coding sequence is TGCAGTGCTAGTGCCTACGGCCGCTATGATCACCCCAATTCACCCCTCCACTTT. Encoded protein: CSASAYGRYDHPNSPLHF.

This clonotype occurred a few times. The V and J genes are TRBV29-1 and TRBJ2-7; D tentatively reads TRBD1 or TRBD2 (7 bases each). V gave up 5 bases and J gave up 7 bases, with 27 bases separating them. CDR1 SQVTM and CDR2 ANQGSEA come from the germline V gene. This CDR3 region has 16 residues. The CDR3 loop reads CSVPVDVRGGSREQYF. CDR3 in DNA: TGCAGCGTTCCGGTGGACGTCAGGGGGGGATCACGGGAGCAGTACTTC.